A single sample is the source of the 4 T cell receptor delta chains below, sequenced in a study of Vγ9Vδ2 T cells in congenital toxoplasmosis. cDNA was made by template-switch reverse transcription with TRGC- and TRDC-specific primers in one tube. The TRGC primer was designed to bind both TRGC1 and TRGC2 constant genes. TCRdb reprocessed the reads using CATT. The sample yields about 600 delta-chain clones, approximately 30% seen once. Material for sequencing was gamma-delta T cells from blood. The receptors derive from a child under 10 years old born to a mother with Toxoplasma gondii infection during pregnancy, either congenitally infected or uninfected (not recorded which).

A remark on this clone: It differs at one base from a far larger clone, so likely a read error. V is TRDV1 and J is TRDJ1; D is possibly TRDD3 (6 bases). The germline CDR1 and CDR2 sequences are TSWWSYY and QGS. CDR3 size: 22 residues. V was cut by 0 bases and J by 0 bases, with 29 bases left in between. This CDR3 is CALGELLPYGDGGPLYTDKLIF. Written as DNA, the CDR3 is TGTGCTCTTGGGGAACTTCTGCCCTACGGTGATGGGGGTCCCCTGTACACCGATAAACTCATCTTT.

With respect to this clone: A far more abundant clone sits one base away, making this likely a read error. This sequence joins TRDV1 and TRDJ2; D possibly uses TRDD2 or TRDD3 (8 bases each). Trimming cost V 8 bases and J 0 bases, with 34 bases left between them. The CDR3 spans 22 residues. Germline V gene lookup returns CDR1 TSWWSYY and CDR2 QGS. The DNA for the CDR3 is TGTGCTCTTAGGACAGACCTTCCTAGGGCTGGGGGACGAATAGCTTTGACAGCACAACTCTTCTTT. Translation gives CALRTDLPRAGGRIALTAQLFF.

Points on this clone: A far larger clone is a single base away, which makes a read error likely. The chain is built from TRDV3 and TRDJ1; 12 positions agree with TRDD3. CDR1 TVYSNPD and CDR2 GDNSRS come from the germline V gene (reference sequence). J was trimmed by 4 bases and V by 4 bases; bases with no gene match: 25. The CDR3 runs to 20 residues. CDR3 DNA sequence: TGTGCCTCTAGAAGTCTCCGGTACTGGGGGATACTAGGAGGCATCGATAAACTCATCTTT. The encoded protein is CASRSLRYWGILGGIDKLIF.

As for this clone: TCRdb lists the protein of a much larger clone for this DNA, which differs at residue 12, so this is likely a read error; the protein given here is translated from the DNA itself. This chain connects TRDV1 to TRDJ1; 10 bases fit TRDD3. TCRdb does not report a J gene; here it was assigned by matching the DNA to germline references. Germline CDR1 and CDR2: TSWWSYY and QGS. The CDR3 contains 19 residues. The trim removed 3 bases at V and 1 base at J, leaving 14 bases unmatched. CDR3 bases: TGTGCTCTTGGGGATCCAACTCCGTACTGGGGGATGCTCACCGATAAACTCATCTTT. It translates to CALGDPTPYWGMLTDKLIF.